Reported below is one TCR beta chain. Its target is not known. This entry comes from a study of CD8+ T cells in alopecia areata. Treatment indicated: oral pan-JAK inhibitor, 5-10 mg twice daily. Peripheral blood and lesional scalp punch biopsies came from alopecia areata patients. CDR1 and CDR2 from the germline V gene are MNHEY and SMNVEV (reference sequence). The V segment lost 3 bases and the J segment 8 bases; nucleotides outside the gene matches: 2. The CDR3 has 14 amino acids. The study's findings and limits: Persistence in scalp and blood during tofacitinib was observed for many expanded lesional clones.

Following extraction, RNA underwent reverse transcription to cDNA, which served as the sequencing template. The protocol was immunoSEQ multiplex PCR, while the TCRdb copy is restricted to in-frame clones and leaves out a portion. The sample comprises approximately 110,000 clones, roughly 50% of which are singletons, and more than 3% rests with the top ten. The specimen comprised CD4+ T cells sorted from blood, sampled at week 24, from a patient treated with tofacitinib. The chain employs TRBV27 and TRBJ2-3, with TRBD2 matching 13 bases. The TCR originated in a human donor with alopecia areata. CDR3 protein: CASSFGTSGVTQYF. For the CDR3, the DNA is TGTGCCAGCAGTTTCGGGACTAGCGGGGTTACGCAGTATTTT.